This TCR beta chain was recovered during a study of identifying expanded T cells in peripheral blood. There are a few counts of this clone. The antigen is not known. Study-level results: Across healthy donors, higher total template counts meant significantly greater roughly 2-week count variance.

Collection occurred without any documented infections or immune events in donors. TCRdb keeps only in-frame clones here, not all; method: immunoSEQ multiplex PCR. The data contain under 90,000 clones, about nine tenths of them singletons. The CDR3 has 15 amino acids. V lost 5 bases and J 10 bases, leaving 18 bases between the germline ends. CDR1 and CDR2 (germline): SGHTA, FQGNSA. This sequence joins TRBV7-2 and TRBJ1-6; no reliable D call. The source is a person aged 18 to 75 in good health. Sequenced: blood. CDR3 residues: CASSLLGGIRSPLHF. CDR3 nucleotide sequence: TGTGCCAGCAGCCTCCTCGGAGGAATCCGGTCACCCCTCCACTTT.